This T cell receptor (beta chain) derives from a study of T cell responses to AZD1222 COVID-19 vaccine. General study results and limits: Targeting of unmutated variant regions was reportedly seen in nearly half of spike-specific TCRs. Among those given AZD1222, only five to seven were seropositive at baseline. Spike as a whole was targeted by vaccine-associated CD4 TCRs, dominant at 160-218 and 743-854.

With regard to this clone: Its matching antigen is unknown.

Germline assignment: CDR1 LNHDA and CDR2 SQIVND (reference sequence). V shed 5 bases and J shed 8 bases, with 15 bases lying between them. CDR3 length: 13 amino acids. The table came from immunoSEQ multiplex PCR; TCRdb's copy has only in-frame clones and leaves some out. The table lists 100,000 to 150,000 clones, approximately 90% of them singletons. The source was peripheral blood, collected on day 0 of AZD1222 vaccination. The V gene is TRBV19, the J gene TRBJ1-2; TRBD1 might be the D (5 bases). The clonotype comes from an adult in good health. Here the CDR3 reads CASSRTGGFGYTF. The DNA of the CDR3 is TGTGCCAGTAGTCGCACGGGGGGGTTCGGCTACACCTTC. Full variable domain (remainder filled in from reference TRBV19 and TRBJ1-2): DGGITQSPKYLFRKEGQNVTLSCEQNLNHDAMYWYRQDPGQGLRLIYYSQIVNDFQKGDIAEGYSVSREKKESFPLTVTSAQKNPTAFYLCASSRTGGFGYTFGSGTRLTVV.